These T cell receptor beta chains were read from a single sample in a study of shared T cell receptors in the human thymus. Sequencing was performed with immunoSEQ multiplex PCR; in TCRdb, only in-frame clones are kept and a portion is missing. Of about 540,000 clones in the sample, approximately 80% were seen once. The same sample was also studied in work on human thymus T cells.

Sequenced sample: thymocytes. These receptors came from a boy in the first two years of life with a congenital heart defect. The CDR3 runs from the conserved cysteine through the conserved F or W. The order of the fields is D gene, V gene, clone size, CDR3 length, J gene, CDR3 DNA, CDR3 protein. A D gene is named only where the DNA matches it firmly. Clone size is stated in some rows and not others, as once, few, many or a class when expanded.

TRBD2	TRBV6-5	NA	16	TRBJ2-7	TGTGCCAGCAGTTACCCGAAGCGGGAGGGTGACTACGAGCAGTACTTC	CASSYPKREGDYEQYF
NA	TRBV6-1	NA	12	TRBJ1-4	TGTGCCGGGGGCAGACCCAATGAAAAACTGTTTTTT	CAGGRPNEKLFF
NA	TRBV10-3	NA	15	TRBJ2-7	TGTGCCATCAGTGAGTTAGCGGAAAGCTCCTACGAGCAGTACTTC	CAISELAESSYEQYF
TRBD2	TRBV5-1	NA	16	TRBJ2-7	TGCGCCAGCAGCCCCCGTACTAGCGGGGACTCCTACGAGCAGTACTTC	CASSPRTSGDSYEQYF
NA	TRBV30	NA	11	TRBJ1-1	TGTGCCTGGAGTTCTTACACTGAAGCTTTCTTT	CAWSSYTEAFF
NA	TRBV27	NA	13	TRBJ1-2	TGTGCCAGCAGTTTCGGGGGGTACTATGGCTACACCTTC	CASSFGGYYGYTF
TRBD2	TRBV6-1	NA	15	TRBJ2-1	TGTGCCAGCAGTCCTACTAGCGGGAGGGCCATTGAGCAGTTCTTC	CASSPTSGRAIEQFF
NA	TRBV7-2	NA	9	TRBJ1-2	TGTGCCAGCAGCAAGAGCCGCACCTTC	CASSKSRTF
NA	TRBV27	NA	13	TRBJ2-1	TGTGCCAGCAGTCTCACTCATCCCCATGAGCAGTTCTTC	CASSLTHPHEQFF
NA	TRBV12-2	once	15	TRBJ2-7	TGTGCAAGTCGCTTGAGACTAGCGTCGGCCTACGAGCAGTACTTC	CASRLRLASAYEQYF
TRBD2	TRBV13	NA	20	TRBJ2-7	TGTGCCAGCAGCCCACTACCGCCATGGATCGGGCGGGGGGTCTCCTACGAGCAGTACTTC	CASSPLPPWIGRGVSYEQYF
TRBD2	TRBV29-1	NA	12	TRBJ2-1	TGCAGTCGTAGCGGGCCGGCAAATGAGCAGTTCTTC	CSRSGPANEQFF
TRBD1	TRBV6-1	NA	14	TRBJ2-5	TGTGCCAGCAGGGTCTCGGGACAGCAAGAGACCCAGTACTTC	CASRVSGQQETQYF
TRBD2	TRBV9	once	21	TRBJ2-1	TGTGCCAGCAGCGGAGAGGGGACACCGGGACTAGCGGGAGGGAATCGCAATGAGCAGTTCTTC	CASSGEGTPGLAGGNRNEQFF
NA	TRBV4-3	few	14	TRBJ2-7	TGCGCCAGCAGCCTTGAGCGGACGAGTGGAGAGCAGTACTTC	CASSLERTSGEQYF
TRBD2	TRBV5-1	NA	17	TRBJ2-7	TGCGCCAGCAGCCCATGGACTAGCGGGAGTGTCAATTACGAGCAGTACTTC	CASSPWTSGSVNYEQYF
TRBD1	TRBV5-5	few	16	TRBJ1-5	TGTGCCAGCAGCAGCTCCGGGACAGGGGGAGATCAGCCCCAGCATTTT	CASSSSGTGGDQPQHF
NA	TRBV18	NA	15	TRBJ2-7	TGTGCCAGCTCACCCACAAGCGGTTACTCCTACGAGCAGTACTTC	CASSPTSGYSYEQYF
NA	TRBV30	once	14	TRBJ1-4	TGTGCCTGGAGTTCCCGGCGGGGCCGGGAAAAACTGTTTTTT	CAWSSRRGREKLFF
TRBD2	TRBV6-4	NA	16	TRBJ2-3	TGTGCCAGCAGTGACTCGAGACGGGAGGGCGGGGATACGCAGTATTTT	CASSDSRREGGDTQYF
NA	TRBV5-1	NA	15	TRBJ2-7	TGCGCCAGCAGCTTGGGGTCAGGGTGCTACTACGAGCAGTACTTC	CASSLGSGCYYEQYF
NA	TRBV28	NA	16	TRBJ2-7	TGTGCCAGCAGCTTCCCCCGCCCTCCTAGCTCCTACGAGCAGTACTTC	CASSFPRPPSSYEQYF
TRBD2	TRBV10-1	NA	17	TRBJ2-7	TGCGCCAGCAGCCCAAAACGGGGGGGACTCCAGCTAGCAGAGCAGTACTTC	CASSPKRGGLQLAEQYF
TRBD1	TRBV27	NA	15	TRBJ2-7	TGTGCCAGCAGTCCCCCCCACAGGGGGGTCTTCGAGCAGTACTTC	CASSPPHRGVFEQYF
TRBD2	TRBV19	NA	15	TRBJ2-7	TGTGCCACCCAAAGGGGTAGCGGGAGTGTAAACGAGCAGTACTTC	CATQRGSGSVNEQYF